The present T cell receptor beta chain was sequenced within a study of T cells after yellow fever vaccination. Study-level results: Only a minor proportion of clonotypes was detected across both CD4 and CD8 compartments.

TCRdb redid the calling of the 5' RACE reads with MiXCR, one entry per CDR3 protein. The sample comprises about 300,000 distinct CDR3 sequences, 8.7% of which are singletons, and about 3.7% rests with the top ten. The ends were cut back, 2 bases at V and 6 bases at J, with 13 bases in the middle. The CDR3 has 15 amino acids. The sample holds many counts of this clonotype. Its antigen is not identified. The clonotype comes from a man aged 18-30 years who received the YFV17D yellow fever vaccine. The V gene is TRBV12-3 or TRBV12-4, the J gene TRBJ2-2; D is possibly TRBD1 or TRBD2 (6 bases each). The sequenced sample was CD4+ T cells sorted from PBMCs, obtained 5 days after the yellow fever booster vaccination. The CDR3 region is CASSLYTGRPGELFF. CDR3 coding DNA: TGTGCCAGCAGTTTATATACAGGGAGGCCCGGGGAGCTGTTTTTT.